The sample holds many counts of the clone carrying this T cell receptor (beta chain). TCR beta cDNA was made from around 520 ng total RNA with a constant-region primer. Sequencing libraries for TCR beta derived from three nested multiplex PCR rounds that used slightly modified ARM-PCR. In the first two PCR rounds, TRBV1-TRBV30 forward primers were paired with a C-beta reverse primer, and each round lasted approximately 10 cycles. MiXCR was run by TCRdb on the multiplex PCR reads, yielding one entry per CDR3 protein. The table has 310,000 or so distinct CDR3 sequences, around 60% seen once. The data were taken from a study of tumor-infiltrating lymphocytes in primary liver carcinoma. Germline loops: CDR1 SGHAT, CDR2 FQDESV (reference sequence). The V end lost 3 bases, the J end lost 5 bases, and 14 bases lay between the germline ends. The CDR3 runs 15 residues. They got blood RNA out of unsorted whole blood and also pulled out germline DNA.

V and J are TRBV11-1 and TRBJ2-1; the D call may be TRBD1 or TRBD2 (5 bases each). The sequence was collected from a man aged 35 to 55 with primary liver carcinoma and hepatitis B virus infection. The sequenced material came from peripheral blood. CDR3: CASSFQGPLDNEQFF. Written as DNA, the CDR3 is TGTGCCAGCAGCTTCCAGGGACCGCTGGACAATGAGCAGTTCTTC.